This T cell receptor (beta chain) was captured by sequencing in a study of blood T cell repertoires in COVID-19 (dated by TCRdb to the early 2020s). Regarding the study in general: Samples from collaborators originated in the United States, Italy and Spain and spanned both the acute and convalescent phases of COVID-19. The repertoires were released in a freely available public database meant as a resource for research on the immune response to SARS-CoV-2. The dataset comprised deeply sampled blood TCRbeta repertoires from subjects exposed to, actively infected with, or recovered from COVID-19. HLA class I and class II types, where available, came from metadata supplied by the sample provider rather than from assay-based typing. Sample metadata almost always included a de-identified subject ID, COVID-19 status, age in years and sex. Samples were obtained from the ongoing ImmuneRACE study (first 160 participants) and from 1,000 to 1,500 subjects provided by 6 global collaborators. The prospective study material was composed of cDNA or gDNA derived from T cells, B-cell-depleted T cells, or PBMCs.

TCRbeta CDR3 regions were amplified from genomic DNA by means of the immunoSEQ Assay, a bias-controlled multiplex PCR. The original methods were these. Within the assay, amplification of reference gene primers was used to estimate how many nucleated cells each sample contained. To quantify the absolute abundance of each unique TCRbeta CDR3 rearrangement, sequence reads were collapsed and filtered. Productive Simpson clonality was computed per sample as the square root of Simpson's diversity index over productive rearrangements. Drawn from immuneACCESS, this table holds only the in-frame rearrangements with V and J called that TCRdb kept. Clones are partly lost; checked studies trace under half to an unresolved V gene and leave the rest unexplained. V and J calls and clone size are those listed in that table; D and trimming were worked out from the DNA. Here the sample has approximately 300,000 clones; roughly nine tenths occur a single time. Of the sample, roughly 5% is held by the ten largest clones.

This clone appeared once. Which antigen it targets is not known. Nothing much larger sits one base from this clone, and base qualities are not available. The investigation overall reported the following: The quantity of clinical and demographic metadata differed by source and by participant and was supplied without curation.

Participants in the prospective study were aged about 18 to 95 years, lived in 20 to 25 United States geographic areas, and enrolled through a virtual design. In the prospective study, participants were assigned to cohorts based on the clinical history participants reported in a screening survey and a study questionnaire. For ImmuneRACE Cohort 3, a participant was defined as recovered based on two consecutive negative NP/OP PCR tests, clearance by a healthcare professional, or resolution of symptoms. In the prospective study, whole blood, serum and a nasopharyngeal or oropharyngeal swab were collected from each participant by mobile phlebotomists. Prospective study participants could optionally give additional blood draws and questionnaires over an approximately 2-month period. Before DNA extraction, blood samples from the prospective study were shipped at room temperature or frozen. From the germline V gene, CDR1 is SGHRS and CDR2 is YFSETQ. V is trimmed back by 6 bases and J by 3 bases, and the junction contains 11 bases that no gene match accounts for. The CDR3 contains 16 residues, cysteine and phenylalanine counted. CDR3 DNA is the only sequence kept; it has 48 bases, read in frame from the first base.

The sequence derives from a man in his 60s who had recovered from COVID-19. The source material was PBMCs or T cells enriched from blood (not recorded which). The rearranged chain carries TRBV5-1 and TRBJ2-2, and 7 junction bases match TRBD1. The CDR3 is CASNPRGRGYTGELFF. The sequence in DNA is TGCGCCAGCAACCCGAGGGGGCGAGGGTACACCGGGGAGCTGTTTTTT.